One and the same sample provided the 21 T cell receptor beta chains below, sequenced in a study of human CD4 T cells and Enterobacteriaceae. Sorting took every CD4+ cell except CD45RA+CCR7+CD95- naive cells, reaching over 95% purity. The data were produced by immunoSEQ multiplex PCR, yet TCRdb's version contains in-frame clones alone and is incomplete. The repertoire holds some 30,000 clones, with roughly four fifths as singletons. Material: memory CD4+ T cells from blood. The receptors derive from a human donor in good health.

The count of this clone is one. This chain joins TRBV11-2 and TRBJ1-1; TRBD1 matches at 9 bases. The CDR3 runs 14 residues. The germline V gene encodes CDR1 SGHAT and CDR2 FQNNGV. The trim removed 1 base at V and 5 bases at J, leaving 2 bases unmatched. CDR3 coding DNA: TGTGCCAGCAGCTTAGGACAGGGGGGAACTGAAGCTTTCTTT. This encodes CASSLGQGGTEAFF. Together with reference TRBV11-2 and TRBJ1-1, the CDR3 gives the full variable domain: EAGVAQSPRYKIIEKRQSVAFWCNPISGHATLYWYQQILGQGPKLLIQFQNNGVVDDSQLPKDRFSAERLKGVDSTLKIQPAKLEDSAVYLCASSLGQGGTEAFFGQGTRLTVV.

The chain employs TRBV5-1 and TRBJ1-1; D unresolved. Trimming cost V 2 bases and J 0 bases, with 17 bases left between them. Germline V gene data show CDR1 as SGHRS and CDR2 as YFSETQ. This CDR3 is built from 17 residues. In DNA form, the CDR3 reads TGCGCCAGCAGCTTCCAGGCCCAGGTTGGGATGAACACTGAAGCTTTCTTT. It yields the protein CASSFQAQVGMNTEAFF.

This chain uses TRBV5-1 with TRBJ2-7, with 8 positions matching TRBD1. CDR3 length: 15 residues. CDR1 is SGHRS and CDR2 is YFSETQ in the germline V gene. The junction had 2 bases not matched to a gene; V was cut back by 0 bases and J by 0 bases. CDR3 sequence: CASSLEQGGSYEQYF. In nucleotides, the CDR3 is TGCGCCAGCAGCTTGGAACAGGGGGGCTCCTACGAGCAGTACTTC.

The V call is TRBV2, the J call TRBJ1-3; no clear D. The CDR3 is 15 amino acids. V was clipped by 5 bases and J by 0 bases, with 11 bases between them. In germline, CDR1 is SNHLY, CDR2 FYNNEI. CDR3 protein: CASSLDRFSGNTIYF. In nucleotides, the CDR3 is TGTGCCAGCAGTTTGGACCGCTTCTCTGGAAACACCATATATTTT.

This clone was found once. The J gene is TRBJ1-2, the V gene TRBV30; 8 nucleotides agree with TRBD1. The CDR3 covers 13 residues. The V gene's germline CDR1 is GTSNPN and CDR2 SVGIG (reference sequence). Trimming cost V 5 bases and J 4 bases; bases outside gene matches: 6. CDR3 DNA: TGTGCCTGGGATTGGACAGGGAGCTATGGCTACACCTTC. This sequence encodes CAWDWTGSYGYTF.

With regard to this clone: Additional DNA sequences in this sample encode the identical CDR3. The chain employs TRBV9 and TRBJ2-7; D might be TRBD1 or TRBD2, each matching 5 bases. The germline CDR1 and CDR2 sequences are SGDLS and YYNGEE. CDR3 length equals 14 residues. The germline V and J ends were trimmed by 0 bases and 3 bases, with 10 bases remaining between them. The CDR3 here is CASSVAAGSYEQYF. CDR3 bases: TGTGCCAGCAGCGTAGCCGCAGGGAGCTACGAGCAGTACTTC.

The chain couples TRBV19 to TRBJ2-7, with 10 positions matching TRBD2. Germline assignment: CDR1 LNHDA and CDR2 SQIVND (reference sequence). The length of the CDR3 is 15 residues. The V segment lost 2 bases and the J segment 7 bases; nucleotides outside the gene matches: 8. The CDR3 spells CASSISGRDPYEQYF. The CDR3 nucleotides read TGTGCCAGTAGTATAAGCGGGAGGGATCCTTATGAGCAGTACTTC. Drawing the rest from reference TRBV19 and TRBJ2-7, the complete variable domain is DGGITQSPKYLFRKEGQNVTLSCEQNLNHDAMYWYRQDPGQGLRLIYYSQIVNDFQKGDIAEGYSVSREKKESFPLTVTSAQKNPTAFYLCASSISGRDPYEQYFGPGTRLTVT.

By its share, this clone is medium-sized. The rearrangement joins TRBV6-1 to TRBJ1-2; 7 nucleotides line up with TRBD1. Losses at the gene ends were 8 bases for V and 5 bases for J; bases not matched to a gene: 14. The CDR3 extends over 15 amino acids. Germline CDR1 reads MNHNS; CDR2 reads SASEGT. In DNA, the CDR3 is TGTGCCAGCGAGCCACACCAGGGGGAGAGGTATGGCTACACCTTC. This sequence encodes CASEPHQGERYGYTF.

This clone was picked up a small number of times. The genes are TRBV7-7 and TRBJ2-5, with D perhaps TRBD1 (6 bases). Trimming stripped 5 bases from V and 1 base from J, with 11 bases between. Germline V CDR1 and CDR2: SSHAT, FNYEAQ (reference sequence). CDR3 length: 14 amino acids. In nucleotides, the CDR3 is TGTGCCAGCAGCAACACAGGGCTCCAAGAGACCCAGTACTTC. Protein sequence: CASSNTGLQETQYF.

The chain employs TRBV19 and TRBJ1-2, with 10 bases aligning to TRBD1. Germline V gene lookup returns CDR1 LNHDA and CDR2 SQIVND (reference sequence). The junction had 8 bases not matched to a gene; V was cut back by 6 bases and J by 7 bases. The CDR3 has 14 amino acids. CDR3 region: CASRPGQGTSGYTF. DNA for the CDR3: TGTGCCAGTAGGCCGGGACAGGGGACTTCTGGCTACACCTTC.

The gene calls are TRBV4-1 and TRBJ2-3; 11 nucleotides line up with TRBD2. Germline trimming cut 8 bases from V and 7 bases from J; bases unmatched to any gene: 14. Germline V gene data show CDR1 as MGHRA and CDR2 as YSYEKL. The CDR3 consists of 16 residues. The CDR3 spells CASGIRDATSGNTQYF. DNA for the CDR3: TGCGCCAGCGGAATACGGGATGCGACTAGCGGGAATACGCAGTATTTT.

V and J are TRBV15 and TRBJ2-6; 9 nucleotides align to TRBD2. The V and J ends lost 0 bases and 2 bases, in that order; junction bases with no gene match: 11. The germline CDR1 and CDR2 sequences are LNHNV and YYDKDF (reference sequence). The CDR3 is made up of 20 amino acids. The CDR3 is CATSRDLSGRHTAGANVLTF. In DNA, the CDR3 is TGTGCCACCAGCAGAGATCTCAGCGGGAGGCATACTGCTGGGGCCAACGTCCTGACTTTC.

By frequency in the sample, this clone is medium-sized. Different DNA sequences within this sample yield the same CDR3. The rearrangement uses TRBV7-9 and TRBJ1-2; no clear D. Germline V lookup: CDR1 SEHNR, CDR2 FQNEAQ (reference sequence). V dropped 2 bases and J dropped 5 bases, with 9 bases sitting between them. This CDR3 spans 13 amino acids. CDR3 amino acids: CASSLSRLYGYTF. The CDR3 region has the DNA TGTGCCAGCAGCTTATCCAGGCTTTATGGCTACACCTTC.

This clone occurred a few times. The gene calls are TRBV9 and TRBJ2-7; the D is unclear. Germline V gene sequence: CDR1 SGDLS, CDR2 YYNGEE. The CDR3 is 15 residues long. Trimming cost V 3 bases and J 5 bases, with 18 bases left between them. CDR3 loop: CASSGLGVSLDEQYF. CDR3 nucleotides: TGTGCCAGCAGCGGCCTTGGGGTGAGCCTAGACGAGCAGTACTTC.

This chain links TRBV5-1 with TRBJ2-3; D is unclear. The CDR3 runs 14 residues. Germline V lookup: CDR1 SGHRS, CDR2 YFSETQ. V gave up 2 bases and J gave up 2 bases, with 9 bases separating them. In DNA, the CDR3 is TGCGCCAGCAGCTTTCGCCCCGCCACAGATACGCAGTATTTT. Translation gives CASSFRPATDTQYF.

This clone has only one observation. The chain combines TRBV11-3 with TRBJ2-1; 8 bases line up with TRBD2. Unmatched junction bases numbered 8, after V lost 5 bases and J lost 2 bases. CDR1 is SGHNT, CDR2 YENEEA, per germline. CDR3 length: 16 amino acids. The CDR3 protein is CASSPRGGLTYNEQFF. For the CDR3, the DNA is TGTGCCAGCAGCCCTCGGGGGGGCCTAACCTACAATGAGCAGTTCTTC.

By frequency in the sample, this clone is medium-sized. The chain recombines TRBV6-1 with TRBJ2-1; D not resolved. This CDR3 comprises 14 residues. With 10 bases removed from V and 3 bases from J, the gap between germline ends came to 16 bases. Germline CDR1 reads MNHNS; CDR2 reads SASEGT. Here the CDR3 DNA reads TGTGCCACCCAGCGACCTGGCCACTACAATGAGCAGTTCTTC. This codes for CATQRPGHYNEQFF.

The rearrangement joins TRBV7-2 to TRBJ2-7; D might be TRBD2 (7 bases). V lost 5 bases, J lost 6 bases, and 17 bases lay in between. The CDR3 contains 14 residues. Germline V gene lookup returns CDR1 SGHTA and CDR2 FQGNSA. CDR3 nucleotides: TGTGCCAGCAGCCGAGTGGCGGGGGCGGGCGAGCAGTACTTC. It codes for CASSRVAGAGEQYF.

V is TRBV6-5 and J is TRBJ1-1; no clear D gene. The CDR3 runs to 14 residues. Trimming took off 7 bases at V and 1 base at J, with 13 bases between the two ends. CDR1 is MNHEY and CDR2 is SVGAGI in the germline V gene. CDR3 in amino acids: CASTGRGWNTEAFF. The CDR3 nucleotides are TGTGCCAGCACCGGACGGGGTTGGAACACTGAAGCTTTCTTT.

The rearrangement uses TRBV11-1 and TRBJ1-2; D possibly corresponds to TRBD1 (6 bases). In germline, CDR1 is SGHAT, CDR2 FQDESV (reference sequence). Trimming left V 5 bases short and J 0 bases short, with 13 bases between. CDR3 size: 15 residues. The CDR3 is CASSRTAGANYGYTF. In nucleotides, the CDR3 is TGTGCCAGCAGCCGGACAGCAGGCGCTAACTATGGCTACACCTTC.

V gene TRBV6-1 combines with J gene TRBJ2-7; 8 bases match TRBD2. Germline trimming cut 6 bases from V and 3 bases from J; bases unmatched to any gene: 4. CDR1 MNHNS and CDR2 SASEGT come from the germline V gene. There are 13 residues in the CDR3. The CDR3 loop reads CASSRTSGYEQYF. CDR3 bases: TGTGCCAGCAGCCGAACTAGCGGCTACGAGCAGTACTTC.